This T cell receptor (beta chain) was obtained from a study of shared clonotypes between healthy human individuals. Study findings and constraints: Genetic and exposure-history diversity was limited by the small donor number.

Assay used: immunoSEQ multiplex PCR; TCRdb lists only in-frame clones, some missing. The table shows 2 million to 2.5 million clones, with 80% to 95% occurring only once. Germline CDR1 LNHDA, CDR2 SQIVND (reference sequence). Between the trimmed V and J ends, which lost 3 bases and 4 bases, there was a span of 18 bases. The CDR3 sequence is 16 residues long. Notes on this clone: As yet, its antigen is unknown.

The chain couples TRBV19 to TRBJ1-1; possible D gene TRBD1, 5 bases. This clonotype was sampled from a man aged 18-30 years in good health. Some clones in this sample may be carry-over from other donors' samples. Material for sequencing was naive CD4+ T cells from PBMCs. As for subset: CD45RA+ positively selected. The CDR3 is CASSILAGTVGTEAFF. The CDR3, as DNA: TGTGCCAGTAGTATCCTTGCTGGGACGGTAGGCACTGAAGCTTTCTTT. Together with reference TRBV19 and TRBJ1-1, the CDR3 gives the full variable domain: DGGITQSPKYLFRKEGQNVTLSCEQNLNHDAMYWYRQDPGQGLRLIYYSQIVNDFQKGDIAEGYSVSREKKESFPLTVTSAQKNPTAFYLCASSILAGTVGTEAFFGQGTRLTVV.